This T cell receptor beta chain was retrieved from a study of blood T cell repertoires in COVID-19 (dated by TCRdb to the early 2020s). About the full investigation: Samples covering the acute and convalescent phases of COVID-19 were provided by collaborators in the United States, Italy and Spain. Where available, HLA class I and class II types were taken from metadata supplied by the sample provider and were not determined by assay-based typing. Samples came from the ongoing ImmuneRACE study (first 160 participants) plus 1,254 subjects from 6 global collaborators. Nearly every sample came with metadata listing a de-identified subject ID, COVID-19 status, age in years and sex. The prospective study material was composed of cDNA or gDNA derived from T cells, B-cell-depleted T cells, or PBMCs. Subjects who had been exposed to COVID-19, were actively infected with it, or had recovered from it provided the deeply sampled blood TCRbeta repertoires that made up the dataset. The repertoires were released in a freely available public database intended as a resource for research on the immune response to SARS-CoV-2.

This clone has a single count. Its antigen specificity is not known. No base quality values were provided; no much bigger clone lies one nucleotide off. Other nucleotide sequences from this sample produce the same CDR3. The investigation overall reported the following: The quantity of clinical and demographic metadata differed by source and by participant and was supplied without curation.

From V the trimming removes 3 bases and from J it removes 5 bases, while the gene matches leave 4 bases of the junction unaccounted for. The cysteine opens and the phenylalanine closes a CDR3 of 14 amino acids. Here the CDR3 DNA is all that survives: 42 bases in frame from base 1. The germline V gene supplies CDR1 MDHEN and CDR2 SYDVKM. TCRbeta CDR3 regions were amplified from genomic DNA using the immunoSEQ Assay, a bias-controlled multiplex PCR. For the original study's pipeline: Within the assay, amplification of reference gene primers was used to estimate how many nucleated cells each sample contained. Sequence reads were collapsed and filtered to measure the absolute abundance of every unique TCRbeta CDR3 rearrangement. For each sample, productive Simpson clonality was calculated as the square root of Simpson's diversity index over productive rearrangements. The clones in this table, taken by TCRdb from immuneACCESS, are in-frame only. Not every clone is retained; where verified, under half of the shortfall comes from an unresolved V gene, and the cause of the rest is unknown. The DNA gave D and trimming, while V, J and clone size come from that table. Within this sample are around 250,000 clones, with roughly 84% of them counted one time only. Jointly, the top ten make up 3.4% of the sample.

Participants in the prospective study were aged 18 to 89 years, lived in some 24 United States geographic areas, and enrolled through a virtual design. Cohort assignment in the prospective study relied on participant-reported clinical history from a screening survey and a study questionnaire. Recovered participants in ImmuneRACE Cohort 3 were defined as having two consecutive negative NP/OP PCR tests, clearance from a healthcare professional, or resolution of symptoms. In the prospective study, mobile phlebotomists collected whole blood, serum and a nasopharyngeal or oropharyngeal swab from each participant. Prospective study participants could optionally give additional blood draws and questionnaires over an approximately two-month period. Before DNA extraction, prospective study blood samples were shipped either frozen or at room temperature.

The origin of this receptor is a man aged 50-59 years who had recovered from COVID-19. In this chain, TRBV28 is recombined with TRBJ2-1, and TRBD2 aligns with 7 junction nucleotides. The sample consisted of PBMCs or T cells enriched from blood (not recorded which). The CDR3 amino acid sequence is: CASSLPGGNNEQFF. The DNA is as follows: TGTGCCAGCAGTTTGCCGGGAGGAAACAATGAGCAGTTCTTC. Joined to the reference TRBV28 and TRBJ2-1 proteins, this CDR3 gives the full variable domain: DVKVTQSSRYLVKRTGEKVFLECVQDMDHENMFWYRQDPGLGLRLIYFSYDVKMKEKGDIPEGYSVSREKKERFSLILESASTNQTSMYLCASSLPGGNNEQFFGPGTRLTVL.